Sequencing of this T cell receptor beta chain was carried out in a study of T cells expressing NK-cell markers. Study in general: Sorted T-cell subsets CD3+CD56+NKG2C+, CD3+CD56+NKG2C- and CD3+CD56-NKG2C+ were TCR beta-sequenced. Just one sequenced donor of eight was HCMV-seronegative, while seven were seropositive.

Worth noting for this clonotype: Its target is unknown.

cDNA encoding TCR beta was synthesized via 5'RACE template switching incorporating UMIs. TCRdb re-called the 5' RACE reads and gives one entry per CDR3 protein, without DNA. The sample is made up of approximately 15,000 distinct CDR3 sequences, and the top ten hold 59% of it. This CDR3 has 15 residues. Findings of the study overall: Expanded NKG2C+ T cell clones were not confirmed as HCMV-specific.

Sequencing was carried out using blood T cells: a sorted CD56 or NKG2C T cell subset, CD4+ or CD8+ T cells, or bulk PBMC T cells (not recorded which). The V call is TRBV12-3 or TRBV12-4, the J call TRBJ1-2; TCRdb proposes TRBD1, but this gene call is untestable without DNA. This TCR was recovered from a man aged 18-69 years in good health. The CDR3 sequence is CASSGRDRGNYGYTF.